This T cell receptor (beta chain) was recorded in a study of blood T cell repertoires in COVID-19. For the study at large: COVID-19 samples collected from the United States, Italy and Spain covered acute and convalescent phases. The cDNA or gDNA used as material had been derived from T cells, B-cell-depleted T cells, or PBMCs.

How the authors handled the data: Amplification with reference gene primers provided the estimates of nucleated cell counts. TCRdb's copy holds only in-frame clones and misses some; the assay was immunoSEQ multiplex PCR. From that table come the V and J calls and clone size; the DNA was used to work out D and trimming. Altogether around 190,000 clones are present, more than 75% being singletons, with the ten largest covering roughly 5.6%. This CDR3 has 15 amino acids. Germline values: CDR1 MNHNS, CDR2 SASEGT. V was pared by 1 base and J by 1 base, with 10 bases between. The Seattle site enrolled patients during active infection and followed them longitudinally.

Source material: peripheral blood. J is TRBJ1-2 and V is TRBV6-1; D gene uncertain. The clonotype comes from a woman aged 40 to 49 with COVID-19, enrolled during active disease. CDR3 nucleotide sequence: TGTGCCAGCAGTGAAGGTTTGAGGCATAACTATGGCTACACCTTC. Translating it yields CASSEGLRHNYGYTF.